The clone carrying this TCR beta chain was picked up many times. This CDR3 spans 12 amino acids. Looked up from germline, CDR1 is SQVTM and CDR2 is ANQGSEA. This specimen belongs to a study of T cells after posttransplantation cyclophosphamide. Sequencing used immunoSEQ multiplex PCR; TCRdb keeps in-frame clones, though not all of them. Singletons are absent from the sample, which has 17,000 or so clones. Cyclophosphamide on days +3 and +4 followed busulfan-fludarabine conditioning and a marrow graft. This clonotype was obtained from a female patient in her 30s who received an allogeneic stem cell transplant from a related donor, was CMV-positive, and had no GVHD. T cells may partly derive from the graft donor. The input for sequencing was PBMCs, taken after allogeneic stem cell transplant with posttransplant cyclophosphamide. The chain is built from TRBV29-1 and TRBJ2-1, with D perhaps matching TRBD1 (6 bases). The CDR3 here is CRTESSYNEQFF. Here the CDR3 DNA reads TGCCGGACAGAAAGCTCCTACAATGAGCAGTTCTTC.